A selection of T cell receptor beta chains follows, all from one sample in a study of blood T cell repertoires in COVID-19. TCRdb's copy holds only in-frame clones and misses some; the assay was immunoSEQ multiplex PCR. The sample carries over 65,000 clones, around 82% recorded once. Sequenced: peripheral blood. These receptors were obtained from a man between 60 and 75 years old with COVID-19, enrolled during active disease. The CDR3 runs from the conserved cysteine through the conserved F or W. A D gene is named only where the DNA matches it firmly. The size entry is marked missing in some rows and otherwise reads once, few, many or a size class.

clone_size	d_call	j_call	v_call	cdr3_length	cdr3_nt	cdr3_aa
NA	NA	TRBJ1-1	TRBV6-5	11	TGTGTAGCAGAAGGGAACACTGAAGCTTTCTTT	CVAEGNTEAFF
NA	TRBD2	TRBJ2-1	TRBV6-2/TRBV6-3	14	TGTGCCAGCAGTTACACGGGAGGGCCCCATGAGCAGTTCTTC	CASSYTGGPHEQFF
NA	NA	TRBJ1-2	TRBV6-6	15	TGTGCCAGCAGTTACAATCAGGGTCTGGATTATGGCTACACCTTC	CASSYNQGLDYGYTF
NA	TRBD1	TRBJ1-5	TRBV6-5	14	TGTGCCAGCAGTTACCGGACAGGGGACCAGCCCCAGCATTTT	CASSYRTGDQPQHF
NA	TRBD1	TRBJ2-7	TRBV7-9	17	TGTGCCAGCAGCTTAGGCGGGGTGGGACAGGCCGGGCTCGAGCAGTACTTC	CASSLGGVGQAGLEQYF
few	NA	TRBJ2-5	TRBV11-2	16	TGTGCCAGCAGCTTGGGGGCTCCACGCCTAGTAGAGACCCAGTACTTC	CASSLGAPRLVETQYF
NA	TRBD1	TRBJ2-7	TRBV3-1/TRBV3-2	16	TGTGCCAGCAGCCAAGACTCGATCGGGACAGCCTACGAGCAGTACTTC	CASSQDSIGTAYEQYF
NA	NA	TRBJ2-7	TRBV6-1	15	TGTGCCAGCAGTGAAGAATGGCCCCGCGGGGTCGAGCAGTACTTC	CASSEEWPRGVEQYF
NA	NA	TRBJ2-1	TRBV9	14	TGTGCCAGCACAAGCGGGACAAGCTACAATGAGCAGTTCTTC	CASTSGTSYNEQFF
NA	NA	TRBJ1-4	TRBV2	15	TGTGTCTCGGCCCGGGACCGCGGGAGGAATGAAAAACTGTTTTTT	CVSARDRGRNEKLFF
NA	NA	TRBJ2-7	TRBV6-6	15	TGTGCCAGCAGTTACCCCCGGACACCCGACTACGAGCAGTACTTC	CASSYPRTPDYEQYF
once	TRBD1	TRBJ1-1	TRBV14	14	TGTGCCAGCAGCCGAAGACAGGGGTCCACTGAAGCTTTCTTT	CASSRRQGSTEAFF
NA	NA	TRBJ2-3	TRBV7-9	13	TGTGCCAGCAGCTTACTATCCACAGATACGCAGTATTTT	CASSLLSTDTQYF
NA	TRBD1	TRBJ1-2	TRBV29-1	13	TGCAGCGCCGGGACAGGGCAGGACTATGGCTACACCTTC	CSAGTGQDYGYTF
NA	TRBD1	TRBJ2-6	TRBV19	14	TGTGCCAGCCGCGAGGGGGCCGCCCCCAACGTCCTGACTTTC	CASREGAAPNVLTF
NA	TRBD2	TRBJ2-6	TRBV7-8	19	TGTGCCAGCAGCTTAGGCCGGACTAGCGGGGTGGGTGCGGCCAACGTCCTGACTTTC	CASSLGRTSGVGAANVLTF
NA	TRBD1	TRBJ1-1	TRBV6-5	13	TGTGCCAGCGGGATACAGGGGCTCACTGAAGCTTTCTTT	CASGIQGLTEAFF
NA	TRBD2	TRBJ2-1	TRBV7-2	15	TGTGCCAGCAGCTTATCGACTAGCGGTAACAATGAGCAGTTCTTC	CASSLSTSGNNEQFF
NA	NA	TRBJ2-5	TRBV29-1	13	TGCAGCGCCTGCAGTGGACTCCAAGAGACCCAGTACTTC	CSACSGLQETQYF
NA	NA	TRBJ2-7	TRBV7-8	14	TGTGCCAGCAGCTTATTACCGGATCTAGAAGTGCAGTACTTC	CASSLLPDLEVQYF
NA	TRBD1	TRBJ1-6	TRBV5-1	14	TGCGCCAGCAGCCCAGGGGGCGGTAATTCACCCCTCCACTTT	CASSPGGGNSPLHF
NA	TRBD2	TRBJ2-5	TRBV6-1	18	TGTGCCAGCAGTGAATCCCCCAGGACTAGCGGGAGGGAAGTGGCCCAGTACTTC	CASSESPRTSGREVAQYF
NA	NA	TRBJ2-3	TRBV5-1	15	TGCGCCAGCAGCTTAGAGGGACACGGCACAGATACGCAGTATTTT	CASSLEGHGTDTQYF
NA	NA	TRBJ2-3	TRBV5-8	15	TGTGCCAGCAGCTTGGGGACTGATAGCACAGATACGCAGTATTTT	CASSLGTDSTDTQYF
NA	NA	TRBJ1-6	TRBV4-2	17	TGTGCCAGCAGCCAAGATCAGGGGAGCTATTATAATTCACCCCTCCACTTT	CASSQDQGSYYNSPLHF
NA	NA	TRBJ1-2	TRBV29-1	11	TGCAGCGTTGAAGAGCGCGATGGCTACACCTTC	CSVEERDGYTF
few	TRBD1	TRBJ2-2	TRBV9	14	TGTGCCAGCAAAGGACAGGCCGACACCGGGGAGCTGTTTTTT	CASKGQADTGELFF
NA	TRBD2	TRBJ2-4	TRBV5-1	16	TGCGCCAGCAGCTTGGGGGGACTATTAGCCAAAAACATTCAGTACTTC	CASSLGGLLAKNIQYF
once	TRBD1	TRBJ1-5	TRBV5-8	15	TGTGCCAGCAGCCTCCCGGGACAGGGCAATCAGCCCCAGCATTTT	CASSLPGQGNQPQHF
NA	TRBD1	TRBJ2-7	TRBV5-1	16	TGCGCCAGCAGCTCCGGACGGGGACAGGGTAAGGGAGAGCAGTACTTC	CASSSGRGQGKGEQYF
NA	NA	TRBJ1-1	TRBV11-2	13	TGTGCCAGCAGCTTAGATTATAATCTTGAAGCTTTCTTT	CASSLDYNLEAFF
NA	TRBD1	TRBJ2-7	TRBV12-3/TRBV12-4	13	TGTGCCAGCATCCGGACAGGGGGATACGAGCAGTACTTC	CASIRTGGYEQYF
NA	TRBD1	TRBJ1-1	TRBV5-1	14	TGCGCCAGCAGCCCGACAGGGGGCAGCCCTGAAGCTTTCTTT	CASSPTGGSPEAFF
NA	TRBD2	TRBJ2-5	TRBV6-5	15	TGTGCCAGCAGGCCTAGACGGGGGGGCGGGGAGACCCAGTACTTC	CASRPRRGGGETQYF
NA	NA	TRBJ1-6	TRBV3-1/TRBV3-2	15	TGTGCCAGCAGCCAAGGGCCTGGAGGTATTTCACCCCTCCACTTT	CASSQGPGGISPLHF
NA	NA	TRBJ1-4	TRBV11-2	12	TGTGCCAGCAGCTTAGATCTGGGGCGGAGAACATTT	CASSLDLGRRTF
NA	NA	TRBJ2-5	TRBV27	15	TGTGCCAGCAGTTTCGGTTACCTCGCTCAAGAGACCCAGTACTTC	CASSFGYLAQETQYF
NA	TRBD1	TRBJ2-1	TRBV7-9	17	TGTGCCAGCAGCTTAGACACCGGGACAGGGGGCCGGGGTGAGCAGTTCTTC	CASSLDTGTGGRGEQFF
NA	NA	TRBJ1-1	TRBV18	16	TGTGCCAGCTCACCAGTCTCTTTTGGAGGGAACACTGAAGCTTTCTTT	CASSPVSFGGNTEAFF
few	TRBD1	TRBJ1-2	TRBV6-6	12	TGTGCCAGCAGCATGACAGGGGATGGCTACACCTTC	CASSMTGDGYTF
NA	NA	TRBJ2-3	TRBV7-3	15	TGTGCCAGCAGCTCTCTTAGCGGTGGCACAGATACGCAGTATTTT	CASSSLSGGTDTQYF
once	NA	TRBJ1-2	TRBV19	17	TGTGCCAGTAGTATGGCCGGGATATCCTCAGTCGTGTTTGGCTACACCTTC	CASSMAGISSVVFGYTF
NA	TRBD1	TRBJ2-1	TRBV5-1	14	TGCGCCAGCAGCGTCAGCCAAACAGGGGGCAAATGGTTCTTC	CASSVSQTGGKWFF
NA	TRBD1	TRBJ2-1	TRBV18	15	TGTGCCAGCTCCCCGGACAGGGTAGCCTACAATGAGCAGTTCTTC	CASSPDRVAYNEQFF
NA	TRBD1	TRBJ2-2	TRBV7-6	16	TGTGCCAGCAGCCCAGTAGGGGGCCAGGACACCGGGGAGCTGTTTTTT	CASSPVGGQDTGELFF
NA	NA	TRBJ2-7	TRBV7-2	12	TGTGCCAGCAATTACGGACAGAACGAGCAGTACTTC	CASNYGQNEQYF
few	TRBD2	TRBJ2-2	TRBV3-1/TRBV3-2	15	TGTGCCAGCACCTCCTGGACTAGCGGGGACGGGGAGCTGTTTTTT	CASTSWTSGDGELFF
NA	TRBD2	TRBJ2-5	TRBV4-1	18	TGCGCCAGCAGCCAAGAGTTAAAGACTAGCGGGAGGGCCGTAGCCCAGTACTTC	CASSQELKTSGRAVAQYF
once	TRBD1	TRBJ1-1	TRBV19	14	TGTGCCAGTAGTATCCAGACAGGGTTCACTGAAGCTTTCTTT	CASSIQTGFTEAFF
NA	NA	TRBJ2-3	TRBV12-5	12	TGTGCTAGTGGTACAGAAGTTGGTACGCAGTATTTT	CASGTEVGTQYF
NA	TRBD2	TRBJ2-1	TRBV19	15	TGTGCCAGTAGCCTACTAGCGGGGATGGACAATGAGCAGTTCTTC	CASSLLAGMDNEQFF
NA	NA	TRBJ2-1	TRBV2	14	TGTGCCAGCCAAGCGGTTCCTTCCTACAATGAGCAGTTCTTC	CASQAVPSYNEQFF
NA	TRBD1	TRBJ2-2	TRBV6-2/TRBV6-3	15	TGTGCCAGCAGTTACAATAGGGGGCGTAGCGGGGAGCTGTTTTTT	CASSYNRGRSGELFF
medium-sized	TRBD1	TRBJ2-7	TRBV9	14	TGTGCCAGCAGCCAAGGACAGGGGCGACACGAGCAGTACTTC	CASSQGQGRHEQYF
NA	NA	TRBJ1-1	TRBV19	12	TGTGCCAGTAGTATCCCCCGGTTCGGGGCTTTCTTT	CASSIPRFGAFF
many	NA	TRBJ2-7	TRBV9	15	TGTGCCAGCAGCCCGGGACTCGCCATGGTGGGGGAGCAGTACTTC	CASSPGLAMVGEQYF
few	TRBD1	TRBJ1-1	TRBV6-4	19	TGTGCCAGCAGTGACACAGAGGACAGGGGGCACGGGGCGAGCACTGAAGCTTTCTTT	CASSDTEDRGHGASTEAFF
NA	NA	TRBJ1-2	TRBV6-5	14	TGTGCCAGCACGTCTCAGGGGCAAAACTATGGCTACACCTTC	CASTSQGQNYGYTF
few	NA	TRBJ1-2	TRBV29-1	13	TGCAGCGTTTTTCTTGGGGGAGGGGTTGGCTACACCTTC	CSVFLGGGVGYTF
once	NA	TRBJ1-5	TRBV2	15	TGTGCCAGCAGCGCCGACGGGGGACGCAATCAGCCCCAGCATTTT	CASSADGGRNQPQHF